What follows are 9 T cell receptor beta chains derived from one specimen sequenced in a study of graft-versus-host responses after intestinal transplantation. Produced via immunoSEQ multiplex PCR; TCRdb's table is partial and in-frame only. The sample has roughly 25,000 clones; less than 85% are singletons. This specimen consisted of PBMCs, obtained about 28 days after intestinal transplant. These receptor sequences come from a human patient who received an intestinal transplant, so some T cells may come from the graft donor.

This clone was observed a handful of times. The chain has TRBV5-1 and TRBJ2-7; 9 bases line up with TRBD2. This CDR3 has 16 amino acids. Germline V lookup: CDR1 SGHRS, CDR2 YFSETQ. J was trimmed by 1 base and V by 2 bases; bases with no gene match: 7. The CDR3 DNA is TGCGCCAGCAGCTTCCCGGGGGCGGGAGGGTCCTACGAGCAGTACTTC. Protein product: CASSFPGAGGSYEQYF.

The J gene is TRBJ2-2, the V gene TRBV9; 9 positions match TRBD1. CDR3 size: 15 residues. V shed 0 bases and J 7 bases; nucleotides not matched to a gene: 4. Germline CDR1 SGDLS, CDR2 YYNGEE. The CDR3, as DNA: TGTGCCAGCAGCGTAGTGACAGGGGGAAACGGGGAGCTGTTTTTT. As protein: CASSVVTGGNGELFF.

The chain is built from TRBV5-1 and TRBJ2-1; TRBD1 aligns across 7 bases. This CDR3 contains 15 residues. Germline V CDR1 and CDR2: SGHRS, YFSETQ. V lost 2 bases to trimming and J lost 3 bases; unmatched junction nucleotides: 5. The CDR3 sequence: CASSFDRVGYNEQFF. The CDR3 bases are TGCGCCAGCAGCTTCGACAGGGTTGGCTACAATGAGCAGTTCTTC.

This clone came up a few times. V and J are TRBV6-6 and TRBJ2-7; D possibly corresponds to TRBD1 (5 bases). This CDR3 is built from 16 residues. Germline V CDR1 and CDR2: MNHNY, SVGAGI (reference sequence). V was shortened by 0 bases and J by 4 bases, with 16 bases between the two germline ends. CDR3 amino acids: CASSYSNAGPLYEQYF. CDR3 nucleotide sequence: TGTGCCAGCAGTTACTCGAATGCAGGGCCTTTGTACGAGCAGTACTTC.

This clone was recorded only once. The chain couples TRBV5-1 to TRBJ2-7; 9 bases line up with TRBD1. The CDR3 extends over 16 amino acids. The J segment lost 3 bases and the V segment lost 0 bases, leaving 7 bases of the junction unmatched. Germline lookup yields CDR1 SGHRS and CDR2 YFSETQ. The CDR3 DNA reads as TGCGCCAGCAGCTTGGGACAGGGGGAAAGGAGCTACGAGCAGTACTTC. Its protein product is CASSLGQGERSYEQYF.

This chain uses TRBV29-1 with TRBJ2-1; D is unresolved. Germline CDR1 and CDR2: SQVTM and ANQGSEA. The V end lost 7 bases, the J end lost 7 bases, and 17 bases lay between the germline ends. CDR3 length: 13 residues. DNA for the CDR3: TGCAGCGCGGTCCCCATGGTGGGAAATGAGCAGTTCTTC. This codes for CSAVPMVGNEQFF.

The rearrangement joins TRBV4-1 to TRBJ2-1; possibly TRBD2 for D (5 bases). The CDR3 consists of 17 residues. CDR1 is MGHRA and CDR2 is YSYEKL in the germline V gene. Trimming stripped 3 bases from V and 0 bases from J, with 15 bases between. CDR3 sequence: CASSHDIGLNSYNEQFF. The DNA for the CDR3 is TGCGCCAGCAGCCACGACATCGGACTGAACTCCTACAATGAGCAGTTCTTC.

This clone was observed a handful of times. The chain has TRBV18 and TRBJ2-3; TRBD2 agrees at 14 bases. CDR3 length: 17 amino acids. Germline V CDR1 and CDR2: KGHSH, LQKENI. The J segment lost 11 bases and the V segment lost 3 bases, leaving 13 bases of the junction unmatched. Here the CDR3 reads CASSPNGLAGGPGGQYF. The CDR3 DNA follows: TGTGCCAGCTCACCCAACGGACTAGCGGGAGGACCTGGAGGGCAGTATTTT.

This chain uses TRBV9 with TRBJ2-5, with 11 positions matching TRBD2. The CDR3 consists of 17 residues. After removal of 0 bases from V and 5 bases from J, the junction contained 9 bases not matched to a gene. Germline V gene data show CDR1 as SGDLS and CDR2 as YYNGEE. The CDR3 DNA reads TGTGCCAGCAGCGTAGGAGCACTAGCGGGAGTACGGGAGACCCAGTACTTC. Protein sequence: CASSVGALAGVRETQYF.